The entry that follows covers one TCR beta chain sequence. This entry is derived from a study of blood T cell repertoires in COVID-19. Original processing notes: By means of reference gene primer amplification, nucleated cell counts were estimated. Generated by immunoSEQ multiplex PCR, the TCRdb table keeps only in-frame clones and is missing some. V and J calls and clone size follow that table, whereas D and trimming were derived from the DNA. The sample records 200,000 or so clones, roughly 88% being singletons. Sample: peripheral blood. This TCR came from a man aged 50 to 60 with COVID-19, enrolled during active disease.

This chain's CDR3 is CASTENGGGSSKNIQYF. CDR3 nucleotides: TGTGCCAGCACCGAAAATGGGGGGGGCTCATCCAAAAACATTCAGTACTTC. This sequence joins TRBV2 and TRBJ2-4, with D perhaps TRBD2 (7 bases). CDR3 length equals 17 residues. Per the germline V gene, CDR1 is SNHLY and CDR2 is FYNNEI. The V gene lost 7 bases and the J gene lost 2 bases, with 21 bases spanning the gap.